The following is a TCR beta chain sequence with its context. Its antigen has not been determined. Base qualities are not provided; no much larger clone lies one nucleotide away. All of the isolated RNA was reverse transcribed with the High Capacity cDNA Reverse Transcription Kit, so expressed TCRB transcripts were sequenced. Naive, central memory and regulatory T cell samples underwent deep immunoSEQ sequencing, averaging around 3.7 million total reads per sample. Sorted cells were lysed in RLT buffer and RNA was extracted with DNase-treated RNeasy Micro or Mini kits, depending on cell number. Each cell subset was processed on its own to prevent cross-contamination, while patient and healthy donor samples were processed together. TCRB sequences were amplified from cDNA with the immunoSEQ multiplex PCR, producing 87-bp fragments spanning the CDR3 region. The amplicons were sequenced using the Illumina HiSeq platform. The original pipeline was this. Synthetic template baselines were used to correct PCR bias computationally, reads within Hamming distance 2 were collapsed, and singletons that could not be merged were discarded. By aligning reads against IMGT, V, D and J genes, CDR3 length, and insertions or deletions at six rearrangement sites were assigned. Within each subset, clonotype counts were normalized to the number of sorted cells before true diversity and Gini coefficients were calculated with the tcR R package. The overlap coefficient, calculated on TCRB nucleotide sequences, was used to quantify repertoire sharing. Out-of-frame TCRB sequences from naive cells were analyzed as a proxy for the pre-selection repertoire. What TCRdb holds here is the immuneACCESS table cut down to in-frame rearrangements. Part of the clones is not present; checked against another copy, under half of the missing clones reflect an unresolved V gene, and the others are unexplained. V, J and clone size reflect that table, while D and trimming were determined from the DNA. In all, the sample holds a few hundred thousand clones, and approximately 25% of those were seen once. The leading ten clones occupy roughly 0.011% of the sample.

Each donor gave one peripheral blood draw, averaging approximately 120 mL, which was collected into heparinised tubes. Using a panel that included CD45RO, CCR7, CD25, CD127, CD95 and CD27, naive, central memory, regulatory and stem cell-like memory CD4+ T cells were sorted on a BD FACSAria II. All sorted populations exceeded 95% purity. PBMCs were separated immediately by Lymphoprep density gradient centrifugation and were stained directly, without being cultured. Samples were stained and sorted in pairs, with one healthy donor and one patient per experiment, so that batch effects were minimized. This record comes from a study of beta chain features in type 1 diabetes (dated by TCRdb to the late 2010s). Background for the entire study: Mean age, gender distribution, total cell number and subset yield did not differ between patients and healthy donors. Across all samples, around 99 million sorted cells were examined, and cell number per subset correlated strongly with RNA yield. The study compared TCRB repertoires of sorted circulating CD4+ T cell subsets between recently diagnosed type 1 diabetes patients and matched healthy donors. Regulatory and stem cell-like memory subsets were isolated from only 8 patients and roughly 8 healthy donors, whereas naive and central memory subsets came from all 30 or so donors.

The CDR3 numbers 16 residues from cysteine through phenylalanine. Only CDR3 DNA is held: 48 bases, read in frame from base 1. The CDR1 and CDR2 encoded by the germline V gene are MNHEY and SVGAGI. V is pared back by 0 bases and J by 7 bases, with 19 bases lying between the germline termini. Here is what the overall study found, with its caveats: At VDJ recombination sites, type 1 diabetes patients had fewer insertions and more deleted nucleotides, which implies abnormalities in thymic rearrangement. Naive, central memory and regulatory TCRB repertoires appeared to be more alike among patients than among healthy donors. HLA sub-analyses involved small numbers of individuals, so any influence of HLA type on TCRB rearrangement remained unresolved. Shorter templates might be favored by PCR, yet because patient and control samples were amplified and corrected together, any such skew would affect both groups equally. Type 1 diabetes patients showed a moderate but significant shortening of TCRB CDR3 length in all four CD4+ subsets. Sequencing cDNA rather than genomic DNA could over-represent highly expressing activated cells, although activation and CD3 levels did not differ between groups.

Sequenced material: naive CD4+ T cells from blood. Sample cell subset or site, as interpreted from the label and publication: true naive CD4+ T cells. The sequence derives from a woman aged 25 to 39 with type 1 diabetes. The V and J segments used are TRBV6-5 and TRBJ2-7, and perhaps TRBD1 as D gene, on 6 matching bases. The nucleotide sequence is given as TGTGCCAGCAGTTACTCACAGGGTCCCTTATCGGGGGAGCAGTACTTC. It specifies CASSYSQGPLSGEQYF.